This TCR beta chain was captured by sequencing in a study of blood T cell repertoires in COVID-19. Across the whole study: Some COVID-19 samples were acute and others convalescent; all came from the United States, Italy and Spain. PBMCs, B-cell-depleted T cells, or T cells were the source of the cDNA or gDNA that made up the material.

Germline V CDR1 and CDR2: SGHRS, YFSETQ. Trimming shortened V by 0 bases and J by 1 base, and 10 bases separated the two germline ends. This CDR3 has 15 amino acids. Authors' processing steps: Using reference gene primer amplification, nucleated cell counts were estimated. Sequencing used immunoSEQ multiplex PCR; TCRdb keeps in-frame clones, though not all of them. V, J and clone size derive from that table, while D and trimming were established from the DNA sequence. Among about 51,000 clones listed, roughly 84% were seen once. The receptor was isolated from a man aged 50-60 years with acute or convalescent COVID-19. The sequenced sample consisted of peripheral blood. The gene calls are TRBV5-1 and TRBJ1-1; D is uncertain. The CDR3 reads CASSLGHITNTEAFF. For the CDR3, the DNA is TGCGCCAGCAGCTTGGGACATATCACGAACACTGAAGCTTTCTTT.